This TCR beta chain was recovered during a study of blood T cell repertoires in COVID-19. In the study overall: There were acute and convalescent COVID-19 samples, and they came from the United States, Italy and Spain.

The CDR3 loop spans 12 amino acids. V dropped 6 bases and J dropped 7 bases, with 12 bases sitting between them. The germline V gene encodes CDR1 SGHAT and CDR2 FQNNGV. Here immunoSEQ multiplex PCR was the method, and the copy in TCRdb shows in-frame clones only, minus some. The sample lists 220,000 or so clones, around 86% occurring once. Material for sequencing was peripheral blood. The TCR originated in a woman in her fifties or sixties with COVID-19, enrolled during active disease. The chain carries TRBV11-2 and TRBJ1-1; D might be TRBD1 (6 bases). The CDR3 spells CASSPTGHEAFF. The CDR3 region has the DNA TGTGCCAGCAGTCCAACAGGGCATGAAGCTTTCTTT.